Below are 5 T cell receptor beta chains sequenced from a single sample in a study of early T cells in non-severe SARS-CoV-2 infection. TCRdb re-analysed the 5' RACE reads in MiXCR, keeping a single row per CDR3 protein. This table holds approximately 81,000 distinct CDR3 sequences, about 13% found once. Sequencing used whole blood. The receptors were gathered from an adult who was a healthcare worker with PCR-confirmed SARS-CoV-2 infection or an uninfected control (not recorded which).

The rearrangement joins TRBV5-1 to TRBJ2-7; 11 bases are a match to TRBD2. Germline loops: CDR1 SGHRS, CDR2 YFSETQ. CDR3 length: 14 residues. V was pared by 3 bases and J by 2 bases, with 1 base of the junction left unmatched. CDR3 in DNA: TGCGCCAGCAGCTCTAGCGGGGGGCCCTACGAGCAGTACTTC. Amino acid sequence: CASSSSGGPYEQYF.

The V and J genes are TRBV9 and TRBJ2-7; D is unresolved. CDR3 length: 13 residues. V lost 0 bases and J lost 6, with 10 bases in between. Germline CDR1 reads SGDLS; CDR2 reads YYNGEE. CDR3 protein: CASSVGGSSEQYF. The CDR3 DNA is TGTGCCAGCAGCGTAGGAGGAAGTAGCGAGCAGTACTTC.

There are many counts of this clonotype. The rearrangement joins TRBV24-1 to TRBJ2-3; D is undetermined. The germline V gene encodes CDR1 KGHDR and CDR2 SFDVKD. Trimming cost V 6 bases and J 0 bases, with 3 bases left between them. The CDR3 is 12 amino acids. The CDR3 spells CATSRSTDTQYF. CDR3 coding DNA: TGTGCCACCAGTCGGAGCACAGATACGCAGTATTTT.

This clonotype was picked up many times. The chain carries TRBV12-3 or TRBV12-4 and TRBJ1-6; D is unresolved. The V and J ends lost 6 bases and 7 bases respectively, with 4 bases between them. The CDR3 has 11 amino acids. The CDR3 protein is CASSKNSPLHF. The DNA for the CDR3 is TGTGCCAGCAGCAAGAATTCACCCCTCCACTTT.

This clonotype showed up many times. The CDR3 bases are TGTGCCAGCAGTCTGGGGGAGGGCTACGAGCAGTACTTC. It yields the protein CASSLGEGYEQYF. The chain combines TRBV28 with TRBJ2-7; 7 bases agree with TRBD2. The length of the CDR3 is 13 residues. Germline V gene lookup returns CDR1 MDHEN and CDR2 SYDVKM. Trimming took 5 bases from V and 3 from J; bases not matched to a gene: 4.